A single TCR beta chain is shown here with its context. The target antigen is unknown. TCRdb processed the 5' RACE reads anew with MiXCR; each CDR3 protein has one entry. The data show 400,000 or so distinct CDR3 sequences, 9% seen once. This entry belongs to a study of identical twins. General study points: In beta out-of-frame sequences, the excess sharing between twins was weaker.

CDR1 is SQVTM, CDR2 ANQGSEA, per germline. The germline V and J ends were trimmed by 2 bases and 12 bases, with 14 bases remaining between them. This CDR3 is 11 amino acids long. This receptor was obtained from a woman aged 45-60 years in good health. The chain employs TRBV29-1 and TRBJ2-7; no definite D call. Sequencing was performed on naive T cells sorted from blood. For the CDR3, the DNA is TGCAGCGTTGAAACGGCGTGGGGTGCGTACTTC. This gives the protein CSVETAWGAYF.